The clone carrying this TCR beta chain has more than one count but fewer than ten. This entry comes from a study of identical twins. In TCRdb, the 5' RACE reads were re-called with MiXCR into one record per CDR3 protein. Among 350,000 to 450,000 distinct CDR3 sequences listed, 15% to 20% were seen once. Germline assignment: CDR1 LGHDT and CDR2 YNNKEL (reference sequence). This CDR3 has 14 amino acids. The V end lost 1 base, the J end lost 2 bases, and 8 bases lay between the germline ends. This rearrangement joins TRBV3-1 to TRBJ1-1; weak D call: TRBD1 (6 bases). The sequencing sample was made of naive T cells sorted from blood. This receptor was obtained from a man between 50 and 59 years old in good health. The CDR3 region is CASSQGTENTEAFF. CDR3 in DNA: TGTGCCAGCAGCCAAGGGACAGAAAACACTGAAGCTTTCTTT.